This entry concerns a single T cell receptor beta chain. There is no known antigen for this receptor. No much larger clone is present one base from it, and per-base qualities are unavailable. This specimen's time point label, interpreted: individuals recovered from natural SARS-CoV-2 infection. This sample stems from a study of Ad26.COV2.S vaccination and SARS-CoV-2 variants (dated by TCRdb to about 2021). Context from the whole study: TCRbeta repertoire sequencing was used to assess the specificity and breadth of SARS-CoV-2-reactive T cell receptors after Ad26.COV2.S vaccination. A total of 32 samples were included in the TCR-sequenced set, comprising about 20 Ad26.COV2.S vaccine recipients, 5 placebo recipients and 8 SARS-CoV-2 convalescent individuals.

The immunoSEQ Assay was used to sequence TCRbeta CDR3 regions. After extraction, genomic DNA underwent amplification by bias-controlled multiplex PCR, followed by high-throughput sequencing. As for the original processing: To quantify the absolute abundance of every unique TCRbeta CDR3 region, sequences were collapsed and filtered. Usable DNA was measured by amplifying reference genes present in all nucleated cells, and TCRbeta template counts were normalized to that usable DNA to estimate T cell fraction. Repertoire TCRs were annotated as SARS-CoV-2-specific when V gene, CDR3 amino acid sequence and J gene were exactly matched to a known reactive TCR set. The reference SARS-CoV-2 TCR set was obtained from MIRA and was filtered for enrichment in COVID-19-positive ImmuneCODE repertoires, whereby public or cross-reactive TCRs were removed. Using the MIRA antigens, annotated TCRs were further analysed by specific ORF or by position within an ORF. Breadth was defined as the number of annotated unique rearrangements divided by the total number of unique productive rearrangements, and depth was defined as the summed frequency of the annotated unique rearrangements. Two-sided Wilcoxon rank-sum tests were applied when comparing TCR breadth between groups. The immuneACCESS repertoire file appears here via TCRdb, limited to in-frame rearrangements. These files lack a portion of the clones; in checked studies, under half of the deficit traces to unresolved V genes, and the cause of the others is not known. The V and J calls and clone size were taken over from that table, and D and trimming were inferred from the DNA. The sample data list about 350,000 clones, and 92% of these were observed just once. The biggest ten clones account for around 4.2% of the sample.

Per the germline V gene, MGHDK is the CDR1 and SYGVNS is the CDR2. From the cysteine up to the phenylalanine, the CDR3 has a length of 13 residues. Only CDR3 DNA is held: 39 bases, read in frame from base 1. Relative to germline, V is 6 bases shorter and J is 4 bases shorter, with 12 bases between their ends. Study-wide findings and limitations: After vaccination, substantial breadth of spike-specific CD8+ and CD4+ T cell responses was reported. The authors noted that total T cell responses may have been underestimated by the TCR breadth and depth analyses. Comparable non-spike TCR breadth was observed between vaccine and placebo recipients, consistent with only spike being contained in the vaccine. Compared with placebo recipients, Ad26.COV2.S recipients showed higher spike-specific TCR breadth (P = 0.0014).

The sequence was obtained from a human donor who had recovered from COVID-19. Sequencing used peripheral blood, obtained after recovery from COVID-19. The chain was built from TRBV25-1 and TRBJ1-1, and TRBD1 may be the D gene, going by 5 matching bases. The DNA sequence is TGTGCCAGCAGCCTAGGGGAGATCACTGAAGCTTTCTTT. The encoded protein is CASSLGEITEAFF. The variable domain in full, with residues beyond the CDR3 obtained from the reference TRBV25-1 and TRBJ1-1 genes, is EADIYQTPRYLVIGTGKKITLECSQTMGHDKMYWYQQDPGMELHLIHYSYGVNSTEKGDLSSESTVSRIRTEHFPLTLESARPSHTSQYLCASSLGEITEAFFGQGTRLTVV.